The subject of this entry is one TCR beta chain. Its specific antigen is unknown. Base qualities are missing; no much larger clone stands one base away. This sample stems from a study of T cell responses to AZD1222 COVID-19 vaccine (dated by TCRdb to about 2021). Regarding the complete study: AZD1222 recipients with second doses at about 4 weeks or about 12 weeks were pooled, because spike-specific TCR depth and breadth did not differ between schedules. A total of about 230 trial participants underwent TCR sequencing, of whom some 210 received two doses of AZD1222 and about 25 received two doses of the MenACWY control vaccine. Trial participants were enrolled into age subgroups of 18-55, 56-69 and 70-plus years, which contained about 160, 30 and 59 TCR-sequenced participants, respectively.

The intended sense of this specimen's time point label: baseline before first vaccination. Vaccinee samples came from UK trials COV001 and COV002, including a single-blind randomized controlled phase 2/3 trial of AZD1222 (ChAdOx1 nCoV-19) in healthy adults. For TCRbeta chain sequencing, PBMC samples from trial participants were taken at day 0 and at day 28 after the second dose. The CDR3 regions of human TCRbeta chains were analyzed by immunosequencing. As for the original processing: Repertoire TCRs were matched against a reference library of SARS-CoV-2-specific TCRs generated with the MIRA antigen-specificity platform. Breadth was defined as the fraction of unique TCRs that were SARS-CoV-2-associated. Depth was defined as the fraction of total T cells that were SARS-CoV-2-associated. Using the MIRA data, each spike-specific TCR was assigned both to the spike region to which the TCR was reactive and to a CD4 or CD8 class. Log10-transformed breadth and depth values were compared by one-way ANOVA with Sidak's multiple comparisons tests. In TCRdb, the immuneACCESS table is reduced to in-frame sequences with V and J assigned. These tables do not hold every clone; where another copy was compared, an unresolved V gene accounts for under half, and the others remain unexplained. V, J and clone size were drawn from that table, and D and trimming were deduced from the DNA. Present in this sample are 25,000 to 35,000 clones, 85% to 95% of which were seen just once. The leading ten clones occupy more than 8% of the sample.

What the study reported, not specific to this receptor: Vaccine-associated CD4 TCRs spanned the whole spike protein, with dominant responses in regions 160-218 and 743-854. Participants were mostly white British, with more females than males. The authors suggested clonal diversity may have been underestimated. No day 14 peak-response samples were available, so repertoires were characterized only after the peak T cell response. Reportedly, almost half of the unique spike-specific TCRs recognized epitopes lying outside the regions that are mutated in the B.1.351 and B.1.1.7 variants. In the small 56-69-year group, the increase in depth fell short of significance, most likely because of low power. After two AZD1222 doses, spike-specific TCR breadth and depth were significantly higher than at day 0 and than in MenACWY recipients. Conclusions about previously exposed vaccinees are limited, since just six AZD1222 recipients were seropositive for SARS-CoV-2 at baseline.

Material: peripheral blood, obtained on day 0 of AZD1222 vaccination. The receptor comes from an adult in good health.

The CDR3 amino acid sequence is: CASSHRTGAAVVSGNTIYF. Read as DNA, the sequence is TGTGCCAGCAGCCACCGGACAGGCGCCGCCGTAGTCTCTGGAAACACCATATATTTT. This receptor chain uses TRBV3-1 (or the pseudogene TRBV3-2) and TRBJ1-3; TRBD1 lines up with 7 middle nucleotides. CDR1 LGHDT and CDR2 YNNKEL were looked up in the germline V gene (reference sequence). The junction shows trimming of 3 bases on V and 0 bases on J, and the gene matches do not reach 14 bases of it. The CDR3 numbers 19 residues from cysteine through phenylalanine. This entry keeps only the CDR3 DNA: 57 bases, framed from base 1.